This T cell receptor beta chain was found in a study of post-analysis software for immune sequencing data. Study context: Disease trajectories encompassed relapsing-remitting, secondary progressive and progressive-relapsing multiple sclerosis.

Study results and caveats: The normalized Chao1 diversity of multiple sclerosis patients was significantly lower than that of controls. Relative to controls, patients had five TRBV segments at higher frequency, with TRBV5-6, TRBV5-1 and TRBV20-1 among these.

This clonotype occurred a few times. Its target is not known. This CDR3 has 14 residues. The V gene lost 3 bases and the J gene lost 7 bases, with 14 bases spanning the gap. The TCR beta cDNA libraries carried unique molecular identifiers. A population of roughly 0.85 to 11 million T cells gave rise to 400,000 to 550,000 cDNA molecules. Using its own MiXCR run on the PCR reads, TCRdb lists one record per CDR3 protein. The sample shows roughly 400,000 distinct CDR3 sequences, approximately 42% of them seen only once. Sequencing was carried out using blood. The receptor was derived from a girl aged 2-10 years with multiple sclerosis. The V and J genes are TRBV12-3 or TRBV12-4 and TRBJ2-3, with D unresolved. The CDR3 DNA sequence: TGTGCCAGCAGTTTTTCTCCGACTGGTAATACGCAGTATTTT. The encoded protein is CASSFSPTGNTQYF.